One T cell receptor beta chain is described in this entry. This clone was recorded once. Its antigen is not yet known. Base-call qualities are not available, and no considerably larger clone is one nucleotide away. The data belong to a study of blood T cell repertoires in COVID-19 (dated by TCRdb to about 2020). In terms of the full investigation: Samples covering the acute and convalescent phases of COVID-19 were provided by collaborators in the United States, Italy and Spain. The sample metadata nearly always contained a de-identified subject ID, COVID-19 status, age in years and sex. The material from the prospective study consisted of cDNA or gDNA derived from T cells, B-cell-depleted T cells, or PBMCs. Where available, HLA class I and class II types were taken from metadata supplied by the sample provider and were not determined by assay-based typing. A freely available public database, intended as a resource for researchers studying the immune response to SARS-CoV-2, is where the repertoires were released. Subjects who had been exposed to COVID-19, were actively infected with it, or had recovered from it provided the deeply sampled blood TCRbeta repertoires that made up the dataset. Samples came from the ongoing ImmuneRACE study (first 160 participants) plus 1,254 subjects from 6 global collaborators.

The investigation overall reported the following: Clinical and demographic metadata were provided uncurated, with the amount varying by source and participant.

The collaborating institutions used their own protocols to collect whole blood in K2EDTA tubes. For TCRbeta analysis, collaborator samples were shipped as frozen whole blood, as isolated PBMCs, or as DNA extracted from either sample type. From the cysteine through the phenylalanine, the CDR3 covers 15 amino acids. The read is trimmed to its CDR3 DNA, 45 bases read in frame from base 1. Looking up the germline V gene yields CDR1 SGHRS and CDR2 YFSETQ. At the junction V is shortened by 1 base and J by 6 bases, with 14 bases in between. TCRbeta CDR3 regions were amplified from genomic DNA by means of the immunoSEQ Assay, a bias-controlled multiplex PCR. The study's processing was this. Nucleated cell counts per sample were estimated from amplification of reference gene primers within the assay. To quantify the absolute abundance of each unique TCRbeta CDR3 rearrangement, sequence reads were collapsed and filtered. For each sample, productive Simpson clonality was calculated as the square root of Simpson's diversity index across productive rearrangements. What TCRdb holds here is the immuneACCESS table cut down to in-frame rearrangements. Part of the clones is not present; checked against another copy, under half of the missing clones reflect an unresolved V gene, and the others are unexplained. V and J calls and clone size are as listed in that table; D and trimming were resolved from the DNA. The sample has 300,000 or so clones on record, 90% of them singletons. Over 3.5% of the sample lies in the top ten.

This TCR was recovered from a woman aged 40 to 55 with acute or convalescent COVID-19. Material: peripheral blood. The receptor chain draws on TRBV5-1 and TRBJ2-1, and TRBD1 may be the D gene, going by 7 matching bases. CDR3 reads: CASSLFMQGGNEQFF. In nucleotides, the sequence is TGCGCCAGCAGCTTGTTCATGCAGGGGGGCAATGAGCAGTTCTTC.